This TCR beta chain was sequenced for a study of blood T cell repertoires in COVID-19. Across the study: COVID-19 samples from acute and convalescent phases originated in the United States, Italy and Spain.

Assay: immunoSEQ multiplex PCR; the TCRdb copy retains only in-frame clones and omits some. The sample holds some 100,000 clones; approximately 86% are singletons and the top ten take 9% to 12%. J gave up 1 base and V 1 base, and 0 bases lay outside the gene matches. Germline-derived CDR1 and CDR2 are MNHEY and SVGEGT. This CDR3 has 14 residues. This clone was picked up one time. Sequenced input: peripheral blood. The TCR sequence derives from a man aged 45 to 65 with acute or convalescent COVID-19. The chain couples TRBV6-2 or TRBV6-3 to TRBJ2-5; TRBD1 matches 7 bases. CDR3 protein: CASSYWDSQETQYF. Here the CDR3 DNA reads TGTGCCAGCAGTTACTGGGACAGCCAAGAGACCCAGTACTTC.